This TCR beta chain came from a study of blood T cell repertoires in COVID-19. Study in general: Sites across the United States, Italy and Spain contributed samples from acute and convalescent COVID-19.

Libraries were prepared by immunoSEQ multiplex PCR; TCRdb keeps only in-frame clonotypes and omits some of them. This table has hundreds of thousands of clones, around 90% appearing once. Trimming removed 2 bases from V and 5 bases from J, with 7 bases in between. The CDR3 sequence is 13 residues long. Germline CDR1 MNHNY, CDR2 SVGAGI (reference sequence). The sequenced sample consisted of peripheral blood. This chain links TRBV6-6 with TRBJ1-5; D gene ambiguous. The sequence was collected from a man between 18 and 35 years old with active or convalescent COVID-19. The CDR3 loop is CASSYPTDQPQHF. The CDR3, as DNA: TGTGCCAGCAGTTACCCTACTGATCAGCCCCAGCATTTT.